The 21 T cell receptor beta chains listed next were all sequenced from one sample in a study of shared clonotypes between healthy human individuals. Method: immunoSEQ multiplex PCR; TCRdb's copy keeps in-frame clones and lacks some. This table holds some 1.4 million clones, roughly 96% found once. Material for sequencing was naive CD4+ T cells sorted from blood. The subset is: CD45RA+ positively selected. The receptors here all came from a man aged 30 to 39 in good health.

CDR3 loop: CASKDPGYNEQFF. CDR3 coding DNA: TGCGCCTCTAAGGACCCGGGGTACAATGAGCAGTTCTTC. The chain combines TRBV4-1 with TRBJ2-1, with D perhaps matching TRBD2 (5 bases). Germline V gene data show CDR1 as MGHRA and CDR2 as YSYEKL. The CDR3 has 13 amino acids. Trimming shortened V by 11 bases and J by 4 bases, and 15 bases separated the two germline ends.

The rearrangement joins TRBV10-2 to TRBJ2-2; D possibly corresponds to TRBD2 (5 bases). The CDR3 loop spans 13 amino acids. Trimming removed 8 bases at V and 1 base at J, with 8 bases between. Germline V gene data show CDR1 as WSHSY and CDR2 as SAAADI. The CDR3: CASGGRNTGELFF. The CDR3 DNA sequence: TGCGCCAGCGGCGGGCGGAACACCGGGGAGCTGTTTTTT.

The chain links TRBV7-8 to TRBJ2-1; D gene uncertain. The CDR3 covers 17 residues. Trimming removed 5 bases from V and 0 bases from J, with 17 bases in between. Germline CDR1 SGHVS, CDR2 FQNEAQ. CDR3 sequence: CASSPHPALSSYNEQFF. Here the CDR3 DNA reads TGTGCCAGCAGCCCCCACCCGGCCCTCAGCTCCTACAATGAGCAGTTCTTC.

In its sample, this clone was seen once. The genes are TRBV7-2 and TRBJ2-2, with D tentatively TRBD1 (5 bases). V dropped 1 base and J dropped 1 base, with 7 bases sitting between them. The CDR3 contains 15 residues. Germline loops: CDR1 SGHTA, CDR2 FQGNSA. CDR3 region: CASSLGQLNTGELFF. The CDR3 DNA follows: TGTGCCAGCAGCTTAGGACAGCTGAACACCGGGGAGCTGTTTTTT.

The chain joins TRBV9 to TRBJ1-1, with 8 bases identical to TRBD1. The CDR3 is 15 amino acids. In germline, CDR1 is SGDLS, CDR2 YYNGEE. Trimming cost V 4 bases and J 2 bases; bases outside gene matches: 7. CDR3 sequence: CASSPLDRANTEAFF. The CDR3 DNA sequence: TGTGCCAGCAGCCCCCTGGACAGGGCCAACACTGAAGCTTTCTTT.

This chain connects TRBV5-1 to TRBJ1-1, with D perhaps TRBD1 (5 bases). Germline assignment: CDR1 SGHRS and CDR2 YFSETQ. Trimming left V 2 bases short and J 1 base short, with 12 bases between. The CDR3 is 15 residues long. CDR3 in DNA: TGCGCCAGCAGCTTACCAGGGCCCCGGAACACTGAAGCTTTCTTT. It translates to CASSLPGPRNTEAFF.

The chain employs TRBV21-1 and TRBJ2-7. TRBV21-1 has pseudogene status. The CDR3 sequence is 14 residues long. This chain's CDR3 is CASSKGSQWGEQYF. As DNA, the CDR3 is TGTGCCAGCAGCAAAGGATCCCAATGGGGAGAGCAGTACTTC.

The chain has TRBV19 and TRBJ1-1; possibly TRBD1 for D (6 bases). Trimming took off 5 bases at V and 3 bases at J, with 16 bases between the two ends. There are 15 residues in the CDR3. Germline V gene data show CDR1 as LNHDA and CDR2 as SQIVND (reference sequence). CDR3 in DNA: TGTGCCAGTAGTGACAGACAGGAATGGGACACTGAAGCTTTCTTT. Amino acids: CASSDRQEWDTEAFF. Looking up the rest from reference TRBV19 and TRBJ1-1 gives the full variable domain: DGGITQSPKYLFRKEGQNVTLSCEQNLNHDAMYWYRQDPGQGLRLIYYSQIVNDFQKGDIAEGYSVSREKKESFPLTVTSAQKNPTAFYLCASSDRQEWDTEAFFGQGTRLTVV.

This chain uses TRBV2 with TRBJ1-2; 8 nucleotides align to TRBD1. Germline V gene sequence: CDR1 SNHLY, CDR2 FYNNEI. CDR3 length equals 13 residues. Unmatched junction bases numbered 5, after V lost 7 bases and J lost 4 bases. The CDR3 reads CASNKDRAYGYTF. In nucleotides, the CDR3 is TGTGCCAGCAACAAGGACAGGGCCTATGGCTACACCTTC.

The J gene is TRBJ2-1, the V gene TRBV5-1; D remains ambiguous. Looked up from germline, CDR1 is SGHRS and CDR2 is YFSETQ. The V end was cut by 0 bases, the J end by 4 bases, with 8 bases between. This CDR3 contains 14 residues. DNA of the CDR3: TGCGCCAGCAGCTTGGCCGACCGTTACAATGAGCAGTTCTTC. It is translated as CASSLADRYNEQFF.

This rearrangement joins TRBV28 to TRBJ2-3; 7 bases map to TRBD1. The CDR3 loop spans 15 amino acids. V dropped 3 bases and J dropped 1; count of bases not matched to a gene: 4. The germline V gene has CDR1 MDHEN and CDR2 SYDVKM. CDR3 loop: CASSLPTGGTDTQYF. CDR3 nucleotides: TGTGCCAGCAGTTTGCCCACAGGGGGCACAGATACGCAGTATTTT.

This chain joins TRBV7-9 and TRBJ2-3; 8 bases are a match to TRBD2. Germline V gene lookup returns CDR1 SEHNR and CDR2 FQNEAQ (reference sequence). There are 16 residues in the CDR3. Trimming at V came to 4 bases and at J to 4 bases, leaving 10 bases not matched to a gene. The CDR3 region is CASSSQPGLAADTQYF. The CDR3 DNA sequence: TGTGCCAGCAGCTCCCAGCCAGGACTAGCAGCAGATACGCAGTATTTT. The whole variable domain, filled in from reference TRBV7-9 and TRBJ2-3, reads DTGVSQNPRHKITKRGQNVTFRCDPISEHNRLYWYRQTLGQGPEFLTYFQNEAQLEKSRLLSDRFSAERPKGSFSTLEIQRTEQGDSAMYLCASSSQPGLAADTQYFGPGTRLTVL.

The chain recombines TRBV6-1 with TRBJ2-1, with D unclear. The CDR3 spans 15 residues. Per the germline V gene, CDR1 is MNHNS and CDR2 is SASEGT. Between the trimmed V and J ends, which lost 6 bases and 4 bases, there was a span of 16 bases. The CDR3 reads CASSQLLPPYNEQFF. CDR3 sequence (DNA): TGTGCCAGCAGCCAATTACTACCGCCTTACAATGAGCAGTTCTTC.

V and J are TRBV9 and TRBJ2-3, with D maybe TRBD2 (5 bases). The CDR3 is 15 residues long. CDR1 and CDR2 from the germline V gene are SGDLS and YYNGEE. The germline V and J ends were trimmed by 4 bases and 6 bases, with 18 bases remaining between them. The CDR3 reads CASSFGGSELDTQYF. CDR3 DNA sequence: TGTGCCAGCAGCTTCGGCGGGTCTGAGCTCGATACGCAGTATTTT. Together with reference TRBV9 and TRBJ2-3, the CDR3 gives the full variable domain: DSGVTQTPKHLITATGQRVTLRCSPRSGDLSVYWYQQSLDQGLQFLIQYYNGEERAKGNILERFSAQQFPDLHSELNLSSLELGDSALYFCASSFGGSELDTQYFGPGTRLTVL.

The V and J genes are TRBV5-5 and TRBJ2-5; D remains unclear. The CDR3 has 14 amino acids. Germline V CDR1 and CDR2: SGHKS, YYEKEE (reference sequence). Trimming shortened V by 1 base and J by 3 bases, and 10 bases separated the two germline ends. CDR3 amino acids: CASSLRIREETQYF. CDR3 bases: TGTGCCAGCAGCTTGCGCATACGAGAAGAGACCCAGTACTTC.

This chain uses TRBV28 with TRBJ1-1; D perhaps matches TRBD1 (5 bases). This CDR3 has 14 amino acids. V shed 6 bases and J shed 0 bases, with 11 bases lying between them. Germline-derived CDR1 and CDR2 are MDHEN and SYDVKM. The CDR3 region is CASSGVGLNTEAFF. DNA for the CDR3: TGTGCCAGCAGCGGAGTGGGGCTGAACACTGAAGCTTTCTTT.

The chain uses TRBV19 and TRBJ2-5, with a weak D call TRBD2 (7 bases). From germline, CDR1 is LNHDA and CDR2 SQIVND (reference sequence). This CDR3 comprises 13 residues. V shed 5 bases and J shed 1 base, with 8 bases lying between them. The CDR3 protein is CASSAGAQETQYF. The DNA for the CDR3 is TGTGCCAGTAGTGCGGGGGCCCAAGAGACCCAGTACTTC.

The gene calls are TRBV7-8 and TRBJ2-7; the match to TRBD2 covers 9 bases. After removal of 5 bases from V and 4 bases from J, the junction contained 9 bases not matched to a gene. CDR1 and CDR2 (germline): SGHVS, FQNEAQ. The CDR3 contains 15 residues. The CDR3 DNA sequence: TGTGCCAGCAGCCTGAAAGTAGCGGGAGTATACGAGCAGTACTTC. This encodes CASSLKVAGVYEQYF.

V and J are TRBV7-9 and TRBJ2-2; no definite D call. Per the germline V gene, CDR1 is SEHNR and CDR2 is FQNEAQ (reference sequence). The CDR3 has 15 residues. The V and J ends lost 8 bases and 2 bases respectively, with 15 bases between them. Written as DNA, the CDR3 is TGTGCCAGCCCCCTTCCGGGCGGTAACACCGGGGAGCTGTTTTTT. Translating gives CASPLPGGNTGELFF.

The chain has TRBV7-2 and TRBJ2-7, with 10 bases identical to TRBD2. The CDR3 consists of 16 residues. Germline CDR1 is SGHTA and CDR2 is FQGNSA. Trimming took 4 bases from V and 2 from J; bases not matched to a gene: 8. CDR3 bases: TGTGCCAGCAGCTCGGACTGGACTAGCGGTGCCTACGAGCAGTACTTC. Amino acids: CASSSDWTSGAYEQYF.

The chain links TRBV14 to TRBJ2-5; D gene uncertain. The CDR3 consists of 14 residues. V gave up 0 bases and J gave up 4 bases, with 9 bases separating them. CDR1 SGHDN and CDR2 FVKESK come from the germline V gene. The CDR3 reads CASSQDWVVETQYF. CDR3 DNA sequence: TGTGCCAGCAGCCAAGATTGGGTTGTAGAGACCCAGTACTTC.